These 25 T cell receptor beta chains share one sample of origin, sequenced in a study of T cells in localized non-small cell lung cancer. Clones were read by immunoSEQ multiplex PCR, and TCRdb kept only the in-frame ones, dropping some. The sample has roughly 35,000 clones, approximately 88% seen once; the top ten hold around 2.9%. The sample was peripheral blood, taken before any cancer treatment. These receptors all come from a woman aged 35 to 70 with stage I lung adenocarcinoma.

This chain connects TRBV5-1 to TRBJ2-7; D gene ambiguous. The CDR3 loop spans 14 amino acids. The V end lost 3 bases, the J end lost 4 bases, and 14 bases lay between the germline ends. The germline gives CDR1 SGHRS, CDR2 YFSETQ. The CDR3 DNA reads TGCGCCAGCAGCTCCCTGGGGTTCACGTACGAGCAGTACTTC. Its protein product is CASSSLGFTYEQYF.

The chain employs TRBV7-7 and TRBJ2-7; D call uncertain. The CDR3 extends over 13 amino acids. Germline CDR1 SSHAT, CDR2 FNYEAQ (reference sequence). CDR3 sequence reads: CANEVSLGYEQYF. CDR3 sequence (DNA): TGTGCTAACGAGGTATCCCTAGGCTACGAGCAGTACTTC.

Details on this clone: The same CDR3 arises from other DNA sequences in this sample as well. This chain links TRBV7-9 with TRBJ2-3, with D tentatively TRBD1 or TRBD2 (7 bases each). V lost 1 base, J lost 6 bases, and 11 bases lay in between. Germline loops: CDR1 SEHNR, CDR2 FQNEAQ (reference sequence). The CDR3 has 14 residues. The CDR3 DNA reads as TGTGCCAGCAGCTTAGGACAGGGAGGGGATACGCAGTATTTT. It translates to CASSLGQGGDTQYF.

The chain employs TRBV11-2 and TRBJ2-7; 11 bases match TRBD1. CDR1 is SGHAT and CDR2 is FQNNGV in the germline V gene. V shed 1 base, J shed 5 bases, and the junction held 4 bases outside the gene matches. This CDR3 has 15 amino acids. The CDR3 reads CASSLVGDRGDEQYF. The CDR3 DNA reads TGTGCCAGCAGCTTAGTTGGGGACAGGGGGGACGAGCAGTACTTC.

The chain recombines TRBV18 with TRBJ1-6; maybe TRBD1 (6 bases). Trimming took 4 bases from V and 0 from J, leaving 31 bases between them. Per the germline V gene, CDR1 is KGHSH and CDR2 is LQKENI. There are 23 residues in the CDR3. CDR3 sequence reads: CASSLGTARTGPYRSSYNSPLHF. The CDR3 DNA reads TGTGCCAGCTCACTGGGTACGGCGCGTACAGGGCCGTACCGGAGCTCCTATAATTCACCCCTCCACTTT. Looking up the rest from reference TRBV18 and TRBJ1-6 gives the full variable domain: NAGVMQNPRHLVRRRGQEARLRCSPMKGHSHVYWYRQLPEEGLKFMVYLQKENIIDESGMPKERFSAEFPKEGPSILRIQQVVRGDSAAYFCASSLGTARTGPYRSSYNSPLHFGNGTRLTVT.

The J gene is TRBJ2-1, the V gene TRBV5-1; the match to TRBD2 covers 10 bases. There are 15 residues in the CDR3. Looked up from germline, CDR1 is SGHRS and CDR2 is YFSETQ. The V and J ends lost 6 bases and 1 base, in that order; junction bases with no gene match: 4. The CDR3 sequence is CASKREGESYNEQFF. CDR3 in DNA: TGCGCCAGCAAGCGGGAGGGCGAGTCCTACAATGAGCAGTTCTTC. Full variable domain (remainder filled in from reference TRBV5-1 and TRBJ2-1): KAGVTQTPRYLIKTRGQQVTLSCSPISGHRSVSWYQQTPGQGLQFLFEYFSETQRNKGNFPGRFSGRQFSNSRSEMNVSTLELGDSALYLCASKREGESYNEQFFGPGTRLTVL.

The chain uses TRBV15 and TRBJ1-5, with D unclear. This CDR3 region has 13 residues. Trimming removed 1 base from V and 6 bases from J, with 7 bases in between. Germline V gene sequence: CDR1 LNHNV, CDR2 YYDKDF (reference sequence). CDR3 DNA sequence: TGTGCCACCAGCAGAGCTCGCGGTCAGCCCCAGCATTTT. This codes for CATSRARGQPQHF.

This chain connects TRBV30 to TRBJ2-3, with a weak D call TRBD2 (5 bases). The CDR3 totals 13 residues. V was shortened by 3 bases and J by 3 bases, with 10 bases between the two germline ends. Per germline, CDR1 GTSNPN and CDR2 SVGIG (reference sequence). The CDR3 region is CAWRAPGTDTQYF. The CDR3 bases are TGTGCCTGGAGGGCCCCGGGGACAGATACGCAGTATTTT.

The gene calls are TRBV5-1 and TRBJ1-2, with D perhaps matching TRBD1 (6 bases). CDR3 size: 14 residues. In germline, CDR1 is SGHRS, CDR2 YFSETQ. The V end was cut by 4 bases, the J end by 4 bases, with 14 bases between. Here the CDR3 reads CASSPRTDGYGYTF. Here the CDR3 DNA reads TGCGCCAGCAGCCCCAGGACAGACGGCTATGGCTACACCTTC.

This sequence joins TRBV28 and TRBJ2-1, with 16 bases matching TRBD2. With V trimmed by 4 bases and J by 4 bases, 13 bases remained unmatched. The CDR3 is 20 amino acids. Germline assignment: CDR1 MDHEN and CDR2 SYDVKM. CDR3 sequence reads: CASSSPGLAGGVKPYNEQFF. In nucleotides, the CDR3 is TGTGCCAGCAGTTCTCCGGGACTAGCGGGAGGGGTTAAGCCTTACAATGAGCAGTTCTTC.

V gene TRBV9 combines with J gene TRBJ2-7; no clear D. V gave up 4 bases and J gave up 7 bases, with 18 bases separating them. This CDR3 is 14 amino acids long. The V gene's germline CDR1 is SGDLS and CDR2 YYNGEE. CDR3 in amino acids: CASSTSPIPWEQYF. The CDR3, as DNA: TGTGCCAGCAGCACCTCCCCTATCCCCTGGGAGCAGTACTTC.

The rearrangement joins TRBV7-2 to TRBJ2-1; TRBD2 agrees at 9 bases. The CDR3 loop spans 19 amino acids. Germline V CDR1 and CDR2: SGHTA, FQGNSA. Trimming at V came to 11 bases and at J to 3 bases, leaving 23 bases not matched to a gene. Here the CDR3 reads CADNRGLAGTIAYYNEQFF. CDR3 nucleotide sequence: TGTGCCGATAACCGCGGGCTAGCGGGGACCATCGCCTACTACAATGAGCAGTTCTTC.

As DNA, the CDR3 is TGTGCCTGGAGCGATGGGACTAGCATCCACAATGAGCAGTTCTTC. It yields the protein CAWSDGTSIHNEQFF. The chain employs TRBV30 and TRBJ2-1, with 9 nucleotides matching TRBD2. Germline CDR1 GTSNPN, CDR2 SVGIG (reference sequence). V shed 3 bases, J shed 5 bases, and the junction held 8 bases outside the gene matches. This CDR3 is 15 amino acids long.

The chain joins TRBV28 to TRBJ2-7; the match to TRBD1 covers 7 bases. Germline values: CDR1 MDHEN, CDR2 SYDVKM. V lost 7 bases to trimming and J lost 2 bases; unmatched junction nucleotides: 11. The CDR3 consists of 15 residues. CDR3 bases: TGTGCCAGCACCTCACAGGGGCAGGGACCCTACGAGCAGTACTTC. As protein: CASTSQGQGPYEQYF.

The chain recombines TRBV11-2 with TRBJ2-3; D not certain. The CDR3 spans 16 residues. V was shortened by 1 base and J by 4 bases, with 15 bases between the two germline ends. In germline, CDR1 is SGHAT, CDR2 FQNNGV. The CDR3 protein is CASSLGANAASDTQYF. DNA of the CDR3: TGTGCCAGCAGCTTAGGGGCGAACGCCGCCTCAGATACGCAGTATTTT.

CDR3 amino acids: CASSSAGASGALDEQFF. CDR3 nucleotides: TGTGCCAGCAGCTCCGCCGGGGCTAGCGGAGCCTTGGATGAGCAGTTCTTC. V is TRBV11-2 and J is TRBJ2-1, with TRBD2 identical over 7 bases. Germline values: CDR1 SGHAT, CDR2 FQNNGV. The CDR3 totals 17 residues. V lost 4 bases and J lost 8; bases outside the gene matches: 17.

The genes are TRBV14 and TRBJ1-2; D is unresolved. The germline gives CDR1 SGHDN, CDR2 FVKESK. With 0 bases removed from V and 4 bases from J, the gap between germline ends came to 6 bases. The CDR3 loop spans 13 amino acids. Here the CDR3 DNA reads TGTGCCAGCAGCCAAGATCCCAGCTATGGCTACACCTTC. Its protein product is CASSQDPSYGYTF.

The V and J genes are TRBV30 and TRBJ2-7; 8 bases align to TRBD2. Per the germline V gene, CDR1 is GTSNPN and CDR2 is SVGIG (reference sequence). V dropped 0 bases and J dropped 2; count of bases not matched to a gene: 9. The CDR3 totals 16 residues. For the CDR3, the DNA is TGTGCCTGGAGTGTAATTGACGGGAGGGACCCCTACGAGCAGTACTTC. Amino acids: CAWSVIDGRDPYEQYF. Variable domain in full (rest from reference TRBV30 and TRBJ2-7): SQTIHQWPATLVQPVGSPLSLECTVEGTSNPNLYWYRQAAGRGLQLLFYSVGIGQISSEVPQNLSASRPQDRQFILSSKKLLLSDSGFYLCAWSVIDGRDPYEQYFGPGTRLTVT.

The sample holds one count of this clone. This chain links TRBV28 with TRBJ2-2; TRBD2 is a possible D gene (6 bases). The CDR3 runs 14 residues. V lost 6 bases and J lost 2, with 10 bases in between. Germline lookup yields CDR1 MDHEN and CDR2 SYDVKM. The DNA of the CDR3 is TGTGCCAGCAGGGTCGGGACTAACACCGGGGAGCTGTTTTTT. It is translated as CASRVGTNTGELFF.

CDR3 nucleotide sequence: TGTGCCAGCAGCGTGGCAGGGGGGGAGTACAATGAGCAGTTCTTC. The encoded protein is CASSVAGGEYNEQFF. The chain uses TRBV25-1 and TRBJ2-1; D may correspond to TRBD1 or TRBD2 (7 bases each). Trimming removed 6 bases at V and 4 bases at J, with 16 bases between. Germline loops: CDR1 MGHDK, CDR2 SYGVNS. This CDR3 region has 15 residues.

CDR3 DNA: TGTGCCAGCAGTGAAGCAGGGAGCAATCTTCAGCCCCAGCATTTT. Amino acid sequence: CASSEAGSNLQPQHF. The V gene is TRBV25-1, the J gene TRBJ1-5, with D possibly being TRBD1 (5 bases). This CDR3 contains 15 residues. CDR1 MGHDK and CDR2 SYGVNS come from the germline V gene. With 2 bases removed from V and 6 bases from J, the gap between germline ends came to 14 bases.

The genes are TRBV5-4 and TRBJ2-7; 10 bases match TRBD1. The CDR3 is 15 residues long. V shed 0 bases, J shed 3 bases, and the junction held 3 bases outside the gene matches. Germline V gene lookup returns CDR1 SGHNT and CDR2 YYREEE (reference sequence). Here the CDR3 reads CASSLGTGGVYEQYF. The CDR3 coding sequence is TGTGCCAGCAGCTTGGGGACAGGGGGAGTCTACGAGCAGTACTTC.

In DNA form, the CDR3 reads TGTGCCAGCAGTGACCCGCCGGAGGGACAGGGGGCCTACGAGCAGTACTTC. Its translation is CASSDPPEGQGAYEQYF. The J gene is TRBJ2-7, the V gene TRBV6-4, with 11 positions matching TRBD1. Germline CDR1 MRHNA, CDR2 SNTAGT. V shed 2 bases, J shed 2 bases, and the junction held 8 bases outside the gene matches. This CDR3 is built from 17 residues.

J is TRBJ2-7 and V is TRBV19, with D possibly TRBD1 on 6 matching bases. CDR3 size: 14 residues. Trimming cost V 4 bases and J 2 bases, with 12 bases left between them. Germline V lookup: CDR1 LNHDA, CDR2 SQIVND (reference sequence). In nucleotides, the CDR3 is TGTGCCAGTAGTAATCAGGGGAAGGCCTACGAGCAGTACTTC. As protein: CASSNQGKAYEQYF. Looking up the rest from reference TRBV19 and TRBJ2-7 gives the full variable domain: DGGITQSPKYLFRKEGQNVTLSCEQNLNHDAMYWYRQDPGQGLRLIYYSQIVNDFQKGDIAEGYSVSREKKESFPLTVTSAQKNPTAFYLCASSNQGKAYEQYFGPGTRLTVT.

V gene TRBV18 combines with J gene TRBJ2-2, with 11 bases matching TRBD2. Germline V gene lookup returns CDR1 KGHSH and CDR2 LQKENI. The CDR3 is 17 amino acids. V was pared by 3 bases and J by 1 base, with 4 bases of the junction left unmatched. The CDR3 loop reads CASSPVGLAGNTGELFF. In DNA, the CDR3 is TGTGCCAGCTCACCCGTCGGACTAGCGGGGAACACCGGGGAGCTGTTTTTT.